Following are 16 T cell receptor beta chains from one sample sequenced in a study of CD8 T cells in ankylosing spondylitis. Study-wide points: Roughly 8 highly homologous variants formed a TCR beta motif that appeared characteristic of ankylosing spondylitis blood.

For these TCRs, the target antigens are not known. TCRdb ran MiXCR on the 5' RACE reads and lists one entry per CDR3 protein. The table includes more than 600,000 distinct CDR3 sequences, around a fifth detected once. Source material: blood, either unsorted or a sorted T cell fraction (not recorded which). The origin of the receptors is a male donor with ankylosing spondylitis.

This clonotype has a handful of counts. V gene TRBV5-1 combines with J gene TRBJ1-1; no clear D gene. The CDR3 is made up of 15 amino acids. Germline CDR1 is SGHRS and CDR2 is YFSETQ. The V gene lost 0 bases and the J gene lost 5 bases, with 14 bases spanning the gap. Written as DNA, the CDR3 is TGCGCCAGCAGCTTGGAATCCTACCCGGGGACTGAAGCTTTCTTT. This gives the protein CASSLESYPGTEAFF.

This chain connects TRBV29-1 to TRBJ2-2; D is ambiguous. V was pared by 3 bases and J by 0 bases, with 5 bases between. The CDR3 covers 13 residues. Germline-derived CDR1 and CDR2 are SQVTM and ANQGSEA. CDR3 protein: CSVDHTNTGELFF. CDR3 DNA sequence: TGCAGCGTTGACCACACGAACACCGGGGAGCTGTTTTTT.

J is TRBJ2-7 and V is TRBV28; 8 bases agree with TRBD1. Germline V CDR1 and CDR2: MDHEN, SYDVKM. Losses at the gene ends were 2 bases for V and 4 bases for J; bases not matched to a gene: 7. CDR3 length equals 15 residues. The CDR3 sequence: CASSLVGQARYEQYF. The CDR3 nucleotides read TGTGCCAGCAGTTTAGTGGGACAGGCGAGGTACGAGCAGTACTTC.

The CDR3 loop reads CASSLGQGEMTEAFF. The CDR3 nucleotides read TGTGCCAGCAGCCTCGGACAGGGAGAAATGACTGAAGCTTTCTTT. The V and J genes are TRBV7-9 and TRBJ1-1, with TRBD1 identical over 8 bases. Germline CDR1 SEHNR, CDR2 FQNEAQ (reference sequence). Trimming took 5 bases from V and 5 from J; bases not matched to a gene: 10. The CDR3 is 15 residues long.

The V call is TRBV12-3 or TRBV12-4, the J call TRBJ2-1, with 7 bases matching TRBD1. The CDR3 totals 13 residues. With 2 bases clipped from V and 8 bases from J, the junction kept 3 bases outside the gene matches. Here the CDR3 DNA reads TGTGCCAGCAGTTTAAACAGGGGCGATGAGCAGTTCTTC. Translation: CASSLNRGDEQFF.

This clonotype occurred many times. The chain has TRBV20-1 and TRBJ1-1, with D possibly TRBD1 on 5 matching bases. Germline V gene data show CDR1 as DFQATT and CDR2 as SNEGSKA (reference sequence). The CDR3 is 14 amino acids. V dropped 3 bases and J dropped 1 base, with 12 bases sitting between them. Here the CDR3 reads CSASPQRGNTEAFF. In DNA form, the CDR3 reads TGCAGTGCTAGTCCACAAAGGGGGAACACTGAAGCTTTCTTT.

This chain connects TRBV4-3 to TRBJ2-3; TRBD1 might be the D (7 bases). Trimming took 4 bases from V and 3 from J, leaving 17 bases between them. The V gene's germline CDR1 is LGHNA and CDR2 YSLEER. This CDR3 contains 16 residues. CDR3 loop: CASSPSGPGGTDTQYF. CDR3 sequence (DNA): TGCGCCAGCAGCCCCAGCGGGCCAGGGGGTACAGATACGCAGTATTTT.

This clonotype was observed once. The chain recombines TRBV20-1 with TRBJ2-7; TRBD2 aligns across 11 bases. Germline CDR1 and CDR2: DFQATT and SNEGSKA (reference sequence). CDR3 size: 10 residues. CDR3 loop: CSGLAVEQYF. CDR3 DNA sequence: TGCTCGGGACTAGCGGTTGAGCAGTACTTC.

This clonotype was observed at least ten times. The CDR3 sequence: CASNQGGVYEETQYF. The CDR3 DNA is TGTGCCAGCAACCAGGGCGGTGTTTATGAAGAGACCCAGTACTTC. V and J are TRBV12-3 or TRBV12-4 and TRBJ2-5; possibly TRBD1 for D (5 bases). Trimming cost V 7 bases and J 3 bases, with 18 bases left between them. The CDR3 has 15 residues.

This rearrangement joins TRBV14 to TRBJ2-3, with 9 nucleotides matching TRBD2. Germline lookup yields CDR1 SGHDN and CDR2 FVKESK. The CDR3 extends over 16 amino acids. V trimming: 2 bases; J trimming: 0 bases; junction bases outside the gene matches: 3. The CDR3 bases are TGTGCCAGCAGCCAATGGACTAGCGCGAGCACAGATACGCAGTATTTT. Translated, it gives CASSQWTSASTDTQYF.

This clonotype has only a few counts. This rearrangement joins TRBV3-1 to TRBJ2-3, with D possibly matching TRBD1 (5 bases). Germline V lookup: CDR1 LGHDT, CDR2 YNNKEL (reference sequence). The CDR3 length is 15 residues. V gave up 6 bases and J gave up 1 base, with 14 bases separating them. CDR3 coding DNA: TGTGCCAGCAGTAAACTACAGGCGGGCACAGATACGCAGTATTTT. It encodes CASSKLQAGTDTQYF.

This chain joins TRBV7-8 and TRBJ2-2; D is possibly TRBD2 (7 bases). Deletions cut 1 base from V and 5 bases from J, with 14 bases between. The CDR3 runs to 16 residues. Germline V gene lookup returns CDR1 SGHVS and CDR2 FQNEAQ. The CDR3 nucleotides are TGTGCCAGCAGCTTAGGGGGGGGCCCAGATACCGGGGAGCTGTTTTTT. Amino acids: CASSLGGGPDTGELFF. Looking up the rest from reference TRBV7-8 and TRBJ2-2 gives the full variable domain: GAGVSQSPRYKVAKRGQDVALRCDPISGHVSLFWYQQALGQGPEFLTYFQNEAQLDKSGLPSDRFFAERPEGSVSTLKIQRTQQEDSAVYLCASSLGGGPDTGELFFGEGSRLTVL.

The V and J genes are TRBV3-1 and TRBJ1-6; 10 positions match TRBD1. The CDR3 runs to 15 residues. Per germline, CDR1 LGHDT and CDR2 YNNKEL (reference sequence). J lost 9 bases, V lost 5 bases, and 7 bases had no gene match. CDR3 sequence (DNA): TGTGCCAGCAGCGCGCGGGACAGGGGTGGTTCACCCCTCCACTTT. It translates to CASSARDRGGSPLHF.

This clonotype has just a few counts. This chain joins TRBV5-1 and TRBJ2-2, with a possible D match to TRBD1 (6 bases). Per germline, CDR1 SGHRS and CDR2 YFSETQ. This CDR3 is 16 amino acids long. Trimming pared 4 bases from V and 2 bases from J, leaving 15 bases between. CDR3 nucleotide sequence: TGCGCCAGCAGCCGAGGACAGCCCGCCAACACCGGGGAGCTGTTTTTT. Protein: CASSRGQPANTGELFF.

V is TRBV4-1 and J is TRBJ2-1; 9 positions match TRBD1. V lost 1 base, J lost 6 bases, and 4 bases stayed unmatched. CDR3 length equals 15 residues. CDR1 is MGHRA, CDR2 YSYEKL, per germline. The CDR3 sequence is CASSQGWTGVNEQFF. The CDR3 DNA reads TGCGCCAGCAGCCAAGGTTGGACAGGGGTCAATGAGCAGTTCTTC.

This clonotype has only a few counts. The chain links TRBV27 to TRBJ2-2; D is perhaps TRBD1 or TRBD2 (5 bases each). V lost 0 bases and J 4 bases, leaving 15 bases between the germline ends. The CDR3 is made up of 17 amino acids. Germline CDR1 and CDR2: MNHEY and SMNVEV (reference sequence). The CDR3 coding sequence is TGTGCCAGCAGTTTATCAGGGACCCAAATAGGCACCGGGGAGCTGTTTTTT. Protein product: CASSLSGTQIGTGELFF.